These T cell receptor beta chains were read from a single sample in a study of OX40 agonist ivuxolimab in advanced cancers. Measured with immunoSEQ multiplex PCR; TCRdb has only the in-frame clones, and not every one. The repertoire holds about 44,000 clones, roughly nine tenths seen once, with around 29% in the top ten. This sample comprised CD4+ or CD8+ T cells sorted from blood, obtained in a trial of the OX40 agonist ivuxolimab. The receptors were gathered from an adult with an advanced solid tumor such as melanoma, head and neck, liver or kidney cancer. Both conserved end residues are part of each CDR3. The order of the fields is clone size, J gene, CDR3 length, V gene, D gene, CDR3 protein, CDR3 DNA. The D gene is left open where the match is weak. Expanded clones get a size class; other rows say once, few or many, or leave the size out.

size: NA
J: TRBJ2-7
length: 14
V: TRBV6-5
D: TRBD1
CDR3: CASSPSRQGDEQYF
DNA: TGTGCCAGCAGTCCGTCCCGACAGGGGGACGAGCAGTACTTC

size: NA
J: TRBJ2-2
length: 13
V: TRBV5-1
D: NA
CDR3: CASSLAQTGELFF
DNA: TGCGCCAGCAGCTTGGCCCAGACCGGGGAGCTGTTTTTT

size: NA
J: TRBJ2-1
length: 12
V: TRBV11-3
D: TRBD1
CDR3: CASSLGQHEQFF
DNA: TGTGCCAGCAGCCTGGGACAGCATGAGCAGTTCTTC

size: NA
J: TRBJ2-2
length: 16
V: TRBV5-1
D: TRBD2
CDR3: CASKGTSGVSPGELFF
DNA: TGCGCCAGTAAAGGGACTAGCGGGGTATCACCCGGGGAGCTGTTTTTT

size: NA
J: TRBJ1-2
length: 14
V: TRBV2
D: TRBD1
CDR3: CASKGQGSNYGYTF
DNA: TGTGCCAGCAAGGGACAGGGTTCTAACTATGGCTACACCTTC

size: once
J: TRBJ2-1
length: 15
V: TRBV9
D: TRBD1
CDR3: CASSARDREFNEQFF
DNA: TGTGCCAGCAGCGCCCGGGACAGGGAGTTCAATGAGCAGTTCTTC

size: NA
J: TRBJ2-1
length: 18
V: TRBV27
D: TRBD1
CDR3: CASSSLKSRTGYFNEQFF
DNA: TGTGCCAGCAGTTCCTTAAAAAGTCGGACAGGGTACTTCAATGAGCAGTTCTTC

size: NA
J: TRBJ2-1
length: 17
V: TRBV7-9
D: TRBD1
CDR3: CASSLDGTGGVHNEQFF
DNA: TGTGCCAGCAGCTTAGATGGGACAGGGGGCGTCCACAATGAGCAGTTCTTC

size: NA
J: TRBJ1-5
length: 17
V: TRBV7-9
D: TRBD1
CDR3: CASSLVRTGGSNQPQHF
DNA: TGTGCCAGCAGCTTAGTAAGGACAGGGGGCTCCAATCAGCCCCAGCATTTT

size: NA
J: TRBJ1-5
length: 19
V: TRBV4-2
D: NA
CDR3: CASSQGGFRGLNSNQPQHF
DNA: TGTGCCAGCAGCCAGGGGGGGTTTCGAGGCCTGAATAGCAATCAGCCCCAGCATTTT

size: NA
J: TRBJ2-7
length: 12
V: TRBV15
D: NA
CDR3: CATSKGQYEQYF
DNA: TGTGCCACCAGCAAAGGGCAATACGAGCAGTACTTC

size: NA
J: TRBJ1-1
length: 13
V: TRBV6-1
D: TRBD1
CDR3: CASSEGQGSEAFF
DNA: TGTGCCAGCAGTGAGGGACAGGGAAGTGAAGCTTTCTTT

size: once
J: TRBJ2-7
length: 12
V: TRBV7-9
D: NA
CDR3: CASSPEGKGQYF
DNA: TGTGCCAGCAGCCCGGAGGGCAAGGGGCAGTACTTC